This is a list of T cell receptor beta chains from one sample in a study of Ad26.COV2.S vaccination and SARS-CoV-2 variants. Produced via immunoSEQ multiplex PCR; TCRdb's table is partial and in-frame only. The table lists more than 300,000 clones, about 86% of them singletons, with 1.9% in the top ten. The sample consisted of peripheral blood, taken in a trial of Ad26.COV2.S vaccine versus placebo. The receptors stem from a person between 18 and 65 years old who received the Ad26.COV2.S COVID-19 vaccine or a placebo. CDR3s include the opening cysteine and the closing phenylalanine or tryptophan. A D gene is named only where the DNA matches it firmly. Only part of the rows carry a size: once, few, many, or a class if the clone is expanded.

J: TRBJ2-1; size: .; D: .; V: TRBV7-2; length: 14; CDR3: CASSPGTAYNEQFF; DNA: TGTGCCAGCAGCCCGGGAACAGCCTACAATGAGCAGTTCTTC
J: TRBJ1-6; size: .; D: .; V: TRBV7-8; length: 14; CDR3: CASSWTVDNSPLHF; DNA: TGTGCCAGCAGCTGGACAGTGGATAATTCACCCCTCCACTTT
J: TRBJ2-3; size: .; D: .; V: TRBV6-5; length: 11; CDR3: CASRQTDTQYF; DNA: TGTGCCAGCAGGCAGACAGATACGCAGTATTTT
J: TRBJ1-2; size: .; D: .; V: TRBV6-2/TRBV6-3; length: 12; CDR3: CASSYGAYGYTF; DNA: TGTGCCAGCAGTTACGGGGCTTATGGCTACACCTTC
J: TRBJ2-7; size: .; D: TRBD2; V: TRBV11-2; length: 16; CDR3: CASSHGLAGGAVEQYF; DNA: TGTGCCAGCAGCCACGGACTAGCGGGGGGGGCGGTCGAGCAGTACTTC
J: TRBJ2-5; size: .; D: .; V: TRBV9; length: 13; CDR3: CASSVDSQETQYF; DNA: TGTGCCAGCAGCGTCGACTCCCAAGAGACCCAGTACTTC
J: TRBJ2-7; size: .; D: .; V: TRBV15; length: 14; CDR3: CATSRDHRDYEQYF; DNA: TGTGCCACCAGCAGAGATCACCGGGACTACGAGCAGTACTTC
J: TRBJ2-7; size: .; D: TRBD2; V: TRBV6-5; length: 15; CDR3: CASSFTSGATYEQYF; DNA: TGTGCCAGCTCATTTACTAGCGGGGCGACATACGAGCAGTACTTC
J: TRBJ2-7; size: .; D: .; V: TRBV5-1; length: 14; CDR3: CASSLRVTPSEQYF; DNA: TGCGCCAGCAGCTTGCGTGTGACACCGTCTGAGCAGTACTTC
J: TRBJ2-3; size: .; D: TRBD2; V: TRBV4-3; length: 20; CDR3: CASSQNLSASGATSTDTQYF; DNA: TGCGCCAGCAGCCAAAATCTTTCGGCTAGCGGGGCTACTAGCACAGATACGCAGTATTTT
J: TRBJ2-3; size: .; D: .; V: TRBV20-1; length: 17; CDR3: CSASALSSWGFTDTQYF; DNA: TGCAGTGCTAGTGCCCTTAGTTCGTGGGGTTTCACAGATACGCAGTATTTT
J: TRBJ1-2; size: once; D: .; V: TRBV30; length: 14; CDR3: CAWTSQAQARGYTF; DNA: TGTGCCTGGACATCGCAAGCACAGGCCCGTGGCTACACCTTC
J: TRBJ2-5; size: .; D: TRBD2; V: TRBV7-9; length: 15; CDR3: CASSFLSGGEETQYF; DNA: TGTGCCAGCAGCTTCCTTAGCGGGGGGGAGGAGACCCAGTACTTC
J: TRBJ2-7; size: .; D: TRBD2; V: TRBV5-1; length: 15; CDR3: CASSSWGLAGHEQYF; DNA: TGCGCCAGCAGCTCCTGGGGACTAGCAGGACACGAGCAGTACTTC
J: TRBJ1-5; size: once; D: .; V: TRBV19; length: 16; CDR3: CASSIVTTASNQPQHF; DNA: TGTGCCAGTAGTATAGTGACTACAGCTAGCAATCAGCCCCAGCATTTT
J: TRBJ2-3; size: .; D: .; V: TRBV4-3; length: 17; CDR3: CASSQDSRGAGTDTQYF; DNA: TGCGCCAGCAGCCAAGATTCACGGGGGGCAGGCACAGATACGCAGTATTTT
J: TRBJ2-3; size: .; D: TRBD1; V: TRBV5-1; length: 14; CDR3: CASSFGQGTDTQYF; DNA: TGCGCCAGCAGCTTTGGACAGGGCACAGATACGCAGTATTTT
J: TRBJ1-6; size: few; D: TRBD1; V: TRBV6-5; length: 16; CDR3: CASSYSDRGLNSPLHF; DNA: TGTGCCAGCAGTTACTCGGACAGGGGACTGAATTCACCCCTCCACTTT
J: TRBJ1-1; size: .; D: TRBD1; V: TRBV5-1; length: 14; CDR3: CASSLEGGKGEAFF; DNA: TGCGCCAGCAGCTTGGAAGGGGGCAAGGGTGAAGCTTTCTTT
J: TRBJ1-6; size: .; D: .; V: TRBV5-5; length: 13; CDR3: CASSLDGDSPLHF; DNA: TGTGCCAGCAGCTTGGACGGGGACTCACCCCTCCACTTT
J: TRBJ2-1; size: .; D: .; V: TRBV29-1; length: 13; CDR3: CSVEVRGRGEQFF; DNA: TGCAGCGTTGAAGTCCGGGGCAGGGGTGAGCAGTTCTTC
J: TRBJ2-7; size: .; D: TRBD1; V: TRBV12-5; length: 15; CDR3: CASGLYSGQVIVQYF; DNA: TGTGCTAGTGGTTTGTATTCGGGACAGGTGATCGTTCAGTACTTC
J: TRBJ1-2; size: .; D: .; V: TRBV14; length: 16; CDR3: CASSQDTLRGNYGYTF; DNA: TGTGCCAGCAGCCAAGATACCCTCAGGGGAAACTATGGCTACACCTTC
J: TRBJ1-6; size: .; D: .; V: TRBV9; length: 16; CDR3: CASSATGRRANSPLHF; DNA: TGTGCCAGCAGCGCCACGGGACGCAGGGCCAATTCACCCCTCCACTTT
J: TRBJ2-3; size: .; D: .; V: TRBV4-2; length: 18; CDR3: CASSQTSVDGRFTDTQYF; DNA: TGTGCCAGCAGCCAAACATCTGTTGACGGCCGATTCACAGATACGCAGTATTTT
J: TRBJ2-7; size: .; D: .; V: TRBV10-3; length: 15; CDR3: CAISGGRAEGYEQYF; DNA: TGTGCCATCAGTGGGGGCAGGGCAGAGGGATACGAGCAGTACTTC
J: TRBJ1-1; size: few; D: .; V: TRBV7-6; length: 15; CDR3: CASSLTGQQNTEAFF; DNA: TGTGCCAGCAGCTTGACCGGACAGCAGAACACTGAAGCTTTCTTT
J: TRBJ1-1; size: once; D: .; V: TRBV7-2; length: 13; CDR3: CASRSNRNTEAFF; DNA: TGTGCCAGCAGATCGAACCGGAACACTGAAGCTTTCTTT
J: TRBJ1-2; size: .; D: .; V: TRBV20-1; length: 11; CDR3: CSARLGVGYTF; DNA: TGCAGTGCTAGATTAGGGGTTGGCTACACCTTC
J: TRBJ2-1; size: .; D: TRBD2; V: TRBV24-1; length: 14; CDR3: CATQRGEGYNEQFF; DNA: TGTGCCACGCAGCGAGGGGAGGGGTACAATGAGCAGTTCTTC
J: TRBJ2-7; size: .; D: TRBD2; V: TRBV7-6; length: 17; CDR3: CASSLAIGTSGSYEQYF; DNA: TGTGCCAGCAGCTTAGCGATTGGGACTAGCGGCTCCTACGAGCAGTACTTC
J: TRBJ1-2; size: .; D: .; V: TRBV15; length: 15; CDR3: CATSRVGSLNYGYTF; DNA: TGTGCCACCAGCAGAGTCGGCAGTTTGAACTATGGCTACACCTTC
J: TRBJ2-3; size: .; D: .; V: TRBV23-1; length: 16; CDR3: CASSQEEGVNTDTQYF; DNA: TGCGCCAGCAGTCAAGAAGAGGGTGTGAACACAGATACGCAGTATTTT
J: TRBJ1-1; size: .; D: .; V: TRBV15; length: 12; CDR3: CATSPGEGRAFF; DNA: TGTGCCACCAGTCCTGGGGAGGGACGGGCTTTCTTT
J: TRBJ2-1; size: .; D: TRBD1; V: TRBV19; length: 16; CDR3: CASSTLGTGGHNEQFF; DNA: TGTGCCAGTAGTACCCTGGGGACAGGGGGCCACAATGAGCAGTTCTTC
J: TRBJ1-1; size: .; D: TRBD1; V: TRBV7-8; length: 15; CDR3: CASSYGQGLNTEAFF; DNA: TGTGCCAGCAGCTACGGACAGGGGCTGAACACTGAAGCTTTCTTT
J: TRBJ2-7; size: .; D: .; V: TRBV30; length: 11; CDR3: CASKGSYEQYF; DNA: TGTGCCTCCAAGGGGTCCTACGAGCAGTACTTC
J: TRBJ1-1; size: few; D: TRBD1; V: TRBV10-3; length: 13; CDR3: CAITAAEGAGAFF; DNA: TGTGCCATAACCGCCGCGGAGGGGGCCGGAGCTTTCTTT
J: TRBJ1-1; size: .; D: TRBD1; V: TRBV9; length: 15; CDR3: CASSPRQGAGTEAFF; DNA: TGTGCCAGCAGCCCTAGACAGGGGGCTGGCACTGAAGCTTTCTTT
J: TRBJ2-1; size: .; D: .; V: TRBV3-1/TRBV3-2; length: 15; CDR3: CASSPGHGSYNEQFF; DNA: TGTGCCAGCAGCCCCGGACATGGGTCCTACAATGAGCAGTTCTTC
J: TRBJ1-2; size: .; D: .; V: TRBV19; length: 14; CDR3: CASSIGRASYGYTF; DNA: TGTGCCAGTAGTATAGGGAGGGCCTCCTATGGCTACACCTTC
J: TRBJ1-2; size: .; D: TRBD1; V: TRBV6-5; length: 15; CDR3: CASRALYRGRYGYTF; DNA: TGTGCCAGCAGGGCGCTATACAGGGGGAGATATGGCTACACCTTC
J: TRBJ2-2; size: once; D: .; V: TRBV5-1; length: 17; CDR3: CASSSRLEGPDTGELFF; DNA: TGCGCCAGCAGCTCACGACTGGAGGGGCCGGACACCGGGGAGCTGTTTTTT
J: TRBJ1-6; size: .; D: .; V: TRBV6-2/TRBV6-3; length: 14; CDR3: CASSYSGLTGPLHF; DNA: TGTGCCAGCAGTTACTCGGGCCTAACGGGACCCCTCCACTTT
J: TRBJ2-1; size: .; D: .; V: TRBV5-1; length: 14; CDR3: CASKGGAPYNEQFF; DNA: TGCGCCAGCAAAGGCGGGGCTCCCTACAATGAGCAGTTCTTC
J: TRBJ2-6; size: .; D: .; V: TRBV7-6; length: 16; CDR3: CASSLVAFSGANVLTF; DNA: TGTGCCAGCAGCTTAGTCGCTTTCTCTGGGGCCAACGTCCTGACTTTC
J: TRBJ2-2; size: .; D: .; V: TRBV3-1/TRBV3-2; length: 15; CDR3: CASSLSRGYTGELFF; DNA: TGTGCCAGCAGCCTTTCCAGGGGATACACCGGGGAGCTGTTTTTT
J: TRBJ2-3; size: .; D: TRBD2; V: TRBV2; length: 16; CDR3: CASSEWSGGSTDTQYF; DNA: TGTGCCAGCAGTGAGTGGAGCGGGGGAAGCACAGATACGCAGTATTTT
J: TRBJ1-5; size: .; D: .; V: TRBV19; length: 14; CDR3: CASLGGAGNQPQHF; DNA: TGTGCCAGTTTGGGGGGCGCGGGCAATCAGCCCCAGCATTTT
J: TRBJ1-3; size: .; D: TRBD1; V: TRBV2; length: 14; CDR3: CASRQTGARNTIYF; DNA: TGTGCCAGCAGGCAGACAGGGGCGCGAAACACCATATATTTT
J: TRBJ1-4; size: .; D: TRBD1; V: TRBV29-1; length: 14; CDR3: CSGGDRDRAEKLFF; DNA: TGCAGCGGGGGAGACAGGGATAGGGCTGAAAAACTGTTTTTT
J: TRBJ1-1; size: .; D: .; V: TRBV4-3; length: 15; CDR3: CASSQVLTGNTEAFF; DNA: TGCGCCAGCAGCCAAGTCCTGACGGGGAACACTGAAGCTTTCTTT
J: TRBJ2-6; size: .; D: .; V: TRBV2; length: 15; CDR3: CASNDWGTGANVLTF; DNA: TGTGCCAGCAACGATTGGGGCACTGGGGCCAACGTCCTGACTTTC
J: TRBJ2-3; size: .; D: .; V: TRBV6-4; length: 14; CDR3: CASRVTPETDTQYF; DNA: TGTGCCAGCAGAGTGACCCCGGAGACAGATACGCAGTATTTT
J: TRBJ2-3; size: once; D: TRBD1; V: TRBV5-1; length: 17; CDR3: CASSGYLTGDMTDTQYF; DNA: TGCGCCAGCAGCGGGTACCTCACAGGGGATATGACAGATACGCAGTATTTT
J: TRBJ2-1; size: .; D: .; V: TRBV30; length: 11; CDR3: CAWGGRNEQFF; DNA: TGTGCCTGGGGGGGGCGCAATGAGCAGTTCTTC
J: TRBJ1-2; size: .; D: TRBD1; V: TRBV5-1; length: 12; CDR3: CASRQGADGYTF; DNA: TGCGCCAGCAGACAGGGGGCAGATGGCTACACCTTC
J: TRBJ2-3; size: .; D: TRBD1; V: TRBV3-1/TRBV3-2; length: 19; CDR3: CASSPGVGGQGSRRDTQYF; DNA: TGTGCCAGCAGCCCCGGGGTGGGGGGACAGGGTTCGCGTCGCGATACGCAGTATTTT
J: TRBJ1-4; size: .; D: TRBD1; V: TRBV7-8; length: 13; CDR3: CASSLRQGRELFF; DNA: TGTGCCAGCAGCCTCCGACAGGGAAGGGAACTGTTTTTT
J: TRBJ2-3; size: .; D: TRBD1; V: TRBV5-1; length: 16; CDR3: CASSLPGTGRTDTQYF; DNA: TGCGCCAGCAGCTTACCCGGGACAGGGCGCACAGATACGCAGTATTTT